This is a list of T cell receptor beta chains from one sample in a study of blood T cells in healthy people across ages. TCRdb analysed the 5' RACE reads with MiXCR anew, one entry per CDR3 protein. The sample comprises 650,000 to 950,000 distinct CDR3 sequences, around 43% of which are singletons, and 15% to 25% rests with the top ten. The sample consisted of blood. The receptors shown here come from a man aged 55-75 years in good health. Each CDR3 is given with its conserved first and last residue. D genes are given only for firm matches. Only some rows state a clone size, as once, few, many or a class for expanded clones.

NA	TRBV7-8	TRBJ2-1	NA	TGTGCCAGCAGCTCGACTGCCAACAATGAGCAGTTCTTC	CASSSTANNEQFF
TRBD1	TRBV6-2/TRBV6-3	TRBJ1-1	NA	TGTGCCAGCACACCCCCGGGACAGGGCACTGAAGCTTTCTTT	CASTPPGQGTEAFF
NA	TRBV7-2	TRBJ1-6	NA	TGTGCCAGCAGCTTAGAGATGGGGGGGGCCCTCCACTTT	CASSLEMGGALHF
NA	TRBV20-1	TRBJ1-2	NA	TGCAGTGCTCCCTCCGGGGTGGGACACTATGGCTACACCTTC	CSAPSGVGHYGYTF
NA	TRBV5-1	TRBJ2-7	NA	TGCGCCAGCAGCTTGTTCCCGGGAGAGCAGTACTTC	CASSLFPGEQYF
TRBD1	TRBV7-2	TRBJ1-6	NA	TGTGCCAGCAGCCGACCGGACAGGGGGCGCGTCTCACCCCTCCACTTT	CASSRPDRGRVSPLHF
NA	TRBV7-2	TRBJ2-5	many	TGTGCCAGCAGCCAGACCCAAGAGACCCAGTACTTC	CASSQTQETQYF
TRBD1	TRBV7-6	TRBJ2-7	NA	TGTGCCAGCAGCTTCCGACAGGGATTTTTTGTCGAGCAGTACTTC	CASSFRQGFFVEQYF
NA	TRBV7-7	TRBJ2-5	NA	TGTGCCAGCAGCTCGGACGGACAACAAGAGACCCAGTACTTC	CASSSDGQQETQYF
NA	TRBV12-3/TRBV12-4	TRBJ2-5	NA	TGTGCCAGCAGTATGGGATGGGTAAGCGGAGAGACCCAGTACTTC	CASSMGWVSGETQYF
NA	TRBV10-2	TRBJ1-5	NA	TGCGCCAGCAGTGAGTCGACACATTATAGCAATCAGCCCCAGCATTTT	CASSESTHYSNQPQHF
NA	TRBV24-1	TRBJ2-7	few	TGTGCCACCAGTGGGAGAGTTAGGGAAGGAGCCCCCTACGAGCAGTACTTC	CATSGRVREGAPYEQYF
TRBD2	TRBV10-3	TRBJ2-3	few	TGTGCCATCAGTTCCTCCCTAAACTCCGGGACTAGGATAACGGATACGCAGTATTTT	CAISSSLNSGTRITDTQYF
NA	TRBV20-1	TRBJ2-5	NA	TGCAGTGTTGGAAAGGGGTCGGAGACCCAGTACTTC	CSVGKGSETQYF
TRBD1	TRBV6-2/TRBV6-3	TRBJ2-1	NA	TGTGCCAGCAGGGGGACAGGGGGACCCCCTTACAATGGGGGGCAGTTCTTC	CASRGTGGPPYNGGQFF
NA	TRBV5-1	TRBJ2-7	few	TGCGCCAGCAGCTTCCGCTCTGCAGGCGAGCAGTACTTC	CASSFRSAGEQYF
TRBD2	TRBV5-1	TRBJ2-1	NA	TGCGCCAGCAGCATGGCGCCTAGCGGGGGGGCCCATGAGCAGTTCTTC	CASSMAPSGGAHEQFF
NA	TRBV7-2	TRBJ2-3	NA	TGTGCCAGCAGCACTTACAGGTCAGATACGCAGTATTTT	CASSTYRSDTQYF
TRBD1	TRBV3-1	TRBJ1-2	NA	TGTGCCAGCAGCCAAGCAGGGGGGGCCCACTATGGCTACACCTTC	CASSQAGGAHYGYTF
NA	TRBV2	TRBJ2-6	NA	TGTGCCAGCCAGGGAACAGGGGCCAACGTCCTGACTTTC	CASQGTGANVLTF
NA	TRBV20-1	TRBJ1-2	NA	TGCAGTGCTGAGGCAGGGGAGAGGGCGGGCTATGGCTACACCTTC	CSAEAGERAGYGYTF
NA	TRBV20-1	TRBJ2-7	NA	TGCAGTGCTAGAGATCGGGCCCGAGGGAACTACGAGCAGTACTTC	CSARDRARGNYEQYF
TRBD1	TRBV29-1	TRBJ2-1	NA	TGCAGCGTTGAAGGGCTCCGGGACAGGTCCCACAATGAGCAGTTCTTC	CSVEGLRDRSHNEQFF
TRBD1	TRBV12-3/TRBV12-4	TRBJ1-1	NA	TGTGCCAGCAGTTTCCGGGGACAGGATAACACTGAAGCTTTCTTT	CASSFRGQDNTEAFF
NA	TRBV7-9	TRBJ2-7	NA	TGTGCCAGCAGCCCCCTCTCGGACGAGCAGTACTTC	CASSPLSDEQYF
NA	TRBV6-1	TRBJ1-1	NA	TGTGCCAGCAGTGAAGCACAGGGAACGAGAAGTGAAGCTTTCTTT	CASSEAQGTRSEAFF
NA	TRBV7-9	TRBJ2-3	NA	TGTGCCAGCAGCTTAGCGGGGGGGCCCGAAGATACGCAGTATTTT	CASSLAGGPEDTQYF
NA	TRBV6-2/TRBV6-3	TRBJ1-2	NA	TGTGCCAGCAGTGACTCTAGTCGGTATGGCTACACCTTC	CASSDSSRYGYTF
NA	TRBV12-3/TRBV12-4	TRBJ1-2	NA	TGTGCCAGCAGTTTAGTGGCGGGCGGCTACACCTTC	CASSLVAGGYTF
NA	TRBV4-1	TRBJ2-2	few	TGCGCCAGCAGCCAAGATAGGGGAGCGCCGAACACCGGGGAGCTGTTTTTT	CASSQDRGAPNTGELFF
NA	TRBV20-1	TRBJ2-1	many	TGCAGTGCTAGCGGTGCCTACAATGAGCAGTTCTTC	CSASGAYNEQFF
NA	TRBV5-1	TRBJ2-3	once	TGCGCCAGCAGCTTGGAGGCCTTTTCCACAGATACGCAGTATTTT	CASSLEAFSTDTQYF
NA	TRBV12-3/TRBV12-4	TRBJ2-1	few	TGTGCCAGCAGTCGTACCGGACAATTGAATGAGCAGTTCTTC	CASSRTGQLNEQFF
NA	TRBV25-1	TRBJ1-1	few	TGTGCCAGCAGTGGGGGACCGGGTTATTTCACTGAAGCTTTCTTT	CASSGGPGYFTEAFF
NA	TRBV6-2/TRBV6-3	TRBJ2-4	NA	TGTGCCAGCAGCAACCGAAACATTCAGTACTTC	CASSNRNIQYF
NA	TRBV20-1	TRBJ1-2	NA	TGCAGTGCCGGCTCCCAGGAGTATGTTGGGGGCTACACCTTC	CSAGSQEYVGGYTF
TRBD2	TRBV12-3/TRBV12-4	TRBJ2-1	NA	TGTGCCAGCAGGGCCGACTCGAGCGGGGGGAACAATGAGCAGTTCTTC	CASRADSSGGNNEQFF
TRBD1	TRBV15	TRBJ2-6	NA	TGTGCCACCAGCAGAGATGGGGACAGGGTGTTTGCTGGGGCCAACGTCCTGACTTTC	CATSRDGDRVFAGANVLTF
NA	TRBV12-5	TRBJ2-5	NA	TGTGCTAGTGGTGGGGAAAGGGGTTCGAGAAACCCTTCTGAGACCCAGTACTTC	CASGGERGSRNPSETQYF
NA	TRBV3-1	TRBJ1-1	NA	TGTGCCAGTAGCCAACTCGATGGACGAAACACTGAAGCTTTCTTT	CASSQLDGRNTEAFF
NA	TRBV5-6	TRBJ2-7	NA	TGTGCCAGCAGCTTGGAATGGGGCCCAACCTACGAGCAGTACTTC	CASSLEWGPTYEQYF